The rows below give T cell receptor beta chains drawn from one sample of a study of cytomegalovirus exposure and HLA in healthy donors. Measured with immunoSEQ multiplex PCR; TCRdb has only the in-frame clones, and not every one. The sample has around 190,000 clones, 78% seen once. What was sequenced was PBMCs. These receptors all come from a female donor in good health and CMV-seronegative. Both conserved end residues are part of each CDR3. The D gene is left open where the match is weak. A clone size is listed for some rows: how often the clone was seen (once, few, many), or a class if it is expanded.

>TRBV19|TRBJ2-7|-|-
CASSIQGGDEQYF
TGTGCCAGTTCCATCCAGGGTGGGGACGAGCAGTACTTC
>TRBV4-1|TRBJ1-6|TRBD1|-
CASSPGQGRSSYNSPLHF
TGCGCCAGCAGCCCGGGACAGGGGCGAAGCTCCTATAATTCACCCCTCCACTTT
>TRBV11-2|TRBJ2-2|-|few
CASSLSEHTGELFF
TGTGCCAGCAGCCTAAGCGAGCACACCGGGGAGCTGTTTTTT
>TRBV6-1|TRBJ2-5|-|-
CASSPYWYQETQYF
TGTGCCAGCAGCCCCTACTGGTACCAAGAGACCCAGTACTTC
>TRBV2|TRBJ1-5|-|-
CASQGSGNQPQHF
TGTGCCAGCCAGGGGTCCGGCAATCAGCCCCAGCATTTT
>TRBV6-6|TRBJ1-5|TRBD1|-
CASSYSGGQGAQPQHF
TGTGCCAGCAGTTACTCCGGAGGACAGGGTGCTCAGCCCCAGCATTTT
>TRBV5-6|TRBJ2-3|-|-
CASSGGVPDTQYF
TGTGCCAGCAGCGGAGGTGTTCCAGATACGCAGTATTTT
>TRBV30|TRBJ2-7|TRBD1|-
CAWGIGGSSYEQYF
TGTGCCTGGGGAATAGGGGGCTCCTCCTACGAGCAGTACTTC
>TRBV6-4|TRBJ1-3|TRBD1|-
CASSDGQGGGNTIYF
TGTGCCAGCAGTGACGGACAGGGAGGAGGAAACACCATATATTTT
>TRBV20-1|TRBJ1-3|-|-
CSANTGNTIYF
TGCAGTGCTAATACTGGAAACACCATATATTTT
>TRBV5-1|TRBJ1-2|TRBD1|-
CASSIGTGSNYGYTF
TGCGCCAGCAGCATAGGGACAGGCTCTAACTATGGCTACACCTTC
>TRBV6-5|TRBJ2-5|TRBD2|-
CASSRLAGGETQYF
TGTGCCAGCAGTCGATTAGCGGGCGGGGAGACCCAGTACTTC
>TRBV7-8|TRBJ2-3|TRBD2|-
CASQRYSGLDTQYF
TGTGCCAGCCAGCGGTATAGCGGGTTGGATACGCAGTATTTT
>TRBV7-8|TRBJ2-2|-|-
CASSLFGRAAGELFF
TGTGCCAGCAGCTTATTTGGCAGGGCGGCCGGGGAGCTGTTTTTT
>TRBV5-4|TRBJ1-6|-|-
CASSLDQDSPLHF
TGTGCCAGCAGCTTGGATCAGGATTCACCCCTCCACTTT
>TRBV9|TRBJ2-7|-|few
CASSVATGLGEQYF
TGTGCCAGCAGCGTAGCTACAGGGCTCGGGGAGCAGTACTTC
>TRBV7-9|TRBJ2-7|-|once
CASSLVAGRGYEQYF
TGTGCCAGCAGCTTAGTTGCAGGGCGAGGCTACGAGCAGTACTTC
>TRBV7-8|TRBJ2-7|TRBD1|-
CASSSTRDRAYEQYF
TGTGCCAGCAGCTCAACGAGGGACAGGGCGTACGAGCAGTACTTC
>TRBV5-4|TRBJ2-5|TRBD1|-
CASSHPGQYQETQYF
TGTGCCAGCAGCCACCCGGGACAGTACCAAGAGACCCAGTACTTC
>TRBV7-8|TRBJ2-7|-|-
CASSLEGGGDEQYF
TGTGCCAGCAGCTTAGAGGGGGGAGGGGACGAGCAGTACTTC
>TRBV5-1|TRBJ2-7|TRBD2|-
CASSSGTLAGGREQYF
TGCGCCAGCAGCTCGGGTACACTAGCGGGGGGCCGGGAGCAGTACTTC
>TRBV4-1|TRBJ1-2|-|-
CASSPGRGSGPNYGYTF
TGCGCCAGCAGCCCGGGGCGGGGCTCCGGACCTAACTATGGCTACACCTTC
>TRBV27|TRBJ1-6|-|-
CASSLFPSSLSYNSPLHF
TGTGCCAGCAGTTTATTCCCTAGCAGTCTATCCTATAATTCACCCCTCCACTTT
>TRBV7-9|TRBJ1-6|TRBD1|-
CASSLTGGSYNSPLHF
TGTGCCAGCAGCCTTACAGGGGGCTCCTATAATTCACCCCTCCACTTT
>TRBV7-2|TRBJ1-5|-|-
CASSPRVAQPQHF
TGTGCCAGCAGCCCGCGGGTTGCTCAGCCCCAGCATTTT
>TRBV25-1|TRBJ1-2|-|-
CASSGTVWGYTF
TGTGCCAGCAGTGGTACAGTATGGGGCTACACCTTC
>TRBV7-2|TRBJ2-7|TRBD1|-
CASSFWDRTYEQYF
TGTGCCAGCAGCTTTTGGGACAGGACCTACGAGCAGTACTTC
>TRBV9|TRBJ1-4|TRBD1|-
CASSVAGTGNEKLFF
TGTGCCAGCAGCGTAGCCGGGACAGGTAATGAAAAACTGTTTTTT
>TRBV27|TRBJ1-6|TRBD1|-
CASSYTPTGANSPLHF
TGTGCCAGCAGCTATACTCCAACAGGGGCTAATTCACCCCTCCACTTT
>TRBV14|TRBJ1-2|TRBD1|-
CASSLTGGALHYGYTF
TGTGCCAGCAGCTTAACAGGGGGCGCTTTGCACTATGGCTACACCTTC
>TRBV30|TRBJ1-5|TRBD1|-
CAFGQGDQPQHF
TGTGCCTTTGGACAGGGAGATCAGCCCCAGCATTTT
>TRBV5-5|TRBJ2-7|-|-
CASSLVTLPRAYEQYF
TGTGCCAGCAGCTTGGTCACTCTACCGCGGGCCTACGAGCAGTACTTC
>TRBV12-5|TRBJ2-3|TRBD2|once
CASGLLGTTGPDSGSMTDTQYF
TGTGCTAGTGGTTTGTTGGGGACGACAGGGCCCGATAGCGGGAGTATGACAGATACGCAGTATTTT
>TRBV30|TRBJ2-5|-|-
CAWRGVQETQYF
TGTGCCTGGAGAGGGGTGCAAGAGACCCAGTACTTC
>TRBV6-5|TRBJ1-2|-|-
CASFPGGLYGYTF
TGTGCCAGCTTCCCGGGGGGGCTCTATGGCTACACCTTC
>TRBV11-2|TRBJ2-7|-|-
CASSPSVREQYF
TGTGCCAGCAGCCCGAGTGTGAGGGAGCAGTACTTC
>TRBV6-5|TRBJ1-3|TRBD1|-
CASTRGQGLGNTIYF
TGTGCCAGCACCCGAGGACAGGGCCTTGGAAACACCATATATTTT
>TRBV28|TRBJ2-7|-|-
CASSPAGTSGYEQYF
TGTGCCAGCAGTCCAGCAGGGACTTCAGGCTACGAGCAGTACTTC
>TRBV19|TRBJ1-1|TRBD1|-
CASTDRGFITEAFF
TGTGCCAGTACGGACAGGGGGTTCATCACTGAAGCTTTCTTT
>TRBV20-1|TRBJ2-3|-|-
CSPERGDTQYF
TGCAGTCCCGAACGAGGGGATACGCAGTATTTT
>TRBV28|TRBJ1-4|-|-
CASSFREKLFF
TGTGCCAGCAGTTTTCGTGAAAAACTGTTTTTT
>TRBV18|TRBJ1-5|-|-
CASRTGGSNQPQHF
TGTGCCAGCCGCACCGGGGGGAGCAATCAGCCCCAGCATTTT
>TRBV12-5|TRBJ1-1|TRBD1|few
CASGVPRQGNTEAFF
TGTGCTAGTGGCGTGCCGCGACAGGGAAACACTGAAGCTTTCTTT
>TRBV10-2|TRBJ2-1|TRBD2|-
CASSERLAGSSRSYNEQFF
TGCGCCAGCAGTGAAAGACTAGCGGGATCTAGCAGGTCCTACAATGAGCAGTTCTTC
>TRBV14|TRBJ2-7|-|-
CASSRDYEQYF
TGTGCCAGCAGCCGCGACTACGAGCAGTACTTC
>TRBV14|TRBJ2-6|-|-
CASSLASGANVLTF
TGTGCCAGCAGCCTCGCGAGTGGGGCCAACGTCCTGACTTTC